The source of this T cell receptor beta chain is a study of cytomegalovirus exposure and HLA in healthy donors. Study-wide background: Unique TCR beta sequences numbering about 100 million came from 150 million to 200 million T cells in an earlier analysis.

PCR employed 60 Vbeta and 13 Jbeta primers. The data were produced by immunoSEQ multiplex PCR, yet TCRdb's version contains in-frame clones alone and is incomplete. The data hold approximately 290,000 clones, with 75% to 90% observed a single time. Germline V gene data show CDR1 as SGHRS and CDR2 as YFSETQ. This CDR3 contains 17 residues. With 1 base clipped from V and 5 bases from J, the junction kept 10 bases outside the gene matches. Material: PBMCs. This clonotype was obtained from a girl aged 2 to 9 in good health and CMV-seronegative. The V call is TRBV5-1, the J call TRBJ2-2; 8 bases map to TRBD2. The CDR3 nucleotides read TGCGCCAGCAGCTTGCGACCGGGAGGGCCGAGAACCGGGGAGCTGTTTTTT. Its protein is CASSLRPGGPRTGELFF.